This TCR beta chain was documented in a study of blood T cell repertoires in COVID-19. The overall study: Material from acute and convalescent COVID-19 was sourced from the United States, Italy and Spain. Nucleic acid was either cDNA or gDNA, and it came from T cells, B-cell-depleted T cells, or PBMCs.

Study members were between about 18 and 89 years old and lived in 24 US regions. Researchers sorted participants into cohorts using their self-reported clinical history. V was pared by 0 bases and J by 6 bases, with 4 bases of the junction left unmatched. Germline CDR1 LGHNA, CDR2 YSLEER. The CDR3 is 15 residues long. Assay used: immunoSEQ multiplex PCR; TCRdb lists only in-frame clones, some missing. The table lists some 250,000 clones, approximately 90% of them singletons. This sequence originates from a human donor in a cohort exposed to, infected with or recovered from COVID-19 (not recorded which). The donor label of this sample is uncertain. The chain carries TRBV4-3 and TRBJ2-7; TRBD1 agrees at 11 bases. The material sequenced was PBMCs or T cells enriched from blood (not recorded which). The chain's CDR3 is CASSQDSGTGGEQYF. The CDR3, as DNA: TGCGCCAGCAGCCAAGATTCGGGGACAGGGGGCGAGCAGTACTTC.